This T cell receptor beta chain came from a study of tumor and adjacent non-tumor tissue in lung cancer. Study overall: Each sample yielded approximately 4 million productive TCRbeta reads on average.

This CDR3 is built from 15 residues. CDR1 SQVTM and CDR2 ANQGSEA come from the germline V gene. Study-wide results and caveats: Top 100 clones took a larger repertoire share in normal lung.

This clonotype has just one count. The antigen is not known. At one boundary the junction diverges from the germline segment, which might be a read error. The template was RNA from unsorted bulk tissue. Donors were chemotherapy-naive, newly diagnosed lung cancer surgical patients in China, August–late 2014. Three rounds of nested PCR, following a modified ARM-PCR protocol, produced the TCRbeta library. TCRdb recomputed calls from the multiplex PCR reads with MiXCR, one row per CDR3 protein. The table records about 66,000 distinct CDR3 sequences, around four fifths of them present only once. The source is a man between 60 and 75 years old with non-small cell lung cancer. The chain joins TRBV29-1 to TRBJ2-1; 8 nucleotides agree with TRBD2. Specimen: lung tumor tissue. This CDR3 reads CSVPQLAGSRNEQLF. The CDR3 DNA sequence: TGCAGCGTTCCACAATTAGCGGGATCTAGGAATGAGCAGCTCTTC.